The T cell receptor beta chain described here comes from a study of blood T cell repertoires in COVID-19. As for the study in general: Some COVID-19 samples were acute and others convalescent; all came from the United States, Italy and Spain. PBMCs, B-cell-depleted T cells, or T cells provided the cDNA or gDNA that made up the material.

This CDR3 comprises 14 residues. From germline, CDR1 is SGHNT and CDR2 YENEEA. The trim removed 6 bases at V and 4 bases at J, leaving 5 bases unmatched. Source study methods: Estimation of nucleated cell counts relied on the amplification of reference gene primers. Profiling relied on immunoSEQ multiplex PCR, and the TCRdb table lists in-frame clones only, not all of them. That table is the source of V, J and clone size, and D and trimming were worked out from the DNA. Of under 300,000 clones detected, roughly 82% appear once; the ten largest clones hold 1.2% to 1.5%. Sequenced material: peripheral blood. The V call is TRBV11-3, the J call TRBJ1-2, with TRBD1 matching over 10 bases. The receptor was derived from a woman aged 35 to 49 who had recovered from COVID-19. CDR3 in DNA: TGTGCCAGCAGTGGGACAGGGGTAGGCTATGGCTACACCTTC. This sequence encodes CASSGTGVGYGYTF.